Included here is one T cell receptor beta chain sequence, with context. Its antigen is as yet unknown. This record belongs to a study of vaccination effects on CD4 cells after COVID-19. Assay used: immunoSEQ multiplex PCR; TCRdb lists only in-frame clones, some missing. The table shows around 30,000 clones, with over 55% occurring only once. Germline CDR1 and CDR2: SGHNT and YYREEE (reference sequence). V shed 4 bases, J shed 4 bases, and the junction held 7 bases outside the gene matches. This CDR3 has 17 residues. Culture lasted approximately 10 days before CD4+ T cell isolation. Prior SARS-CoV-2 infection was absent in the vaccine recipients, as shown by negative nucleocapsid antibodies. On day 3 and again on day 7, half the medium was replaced with IL-2 medium.

The sample in question was CD4+ T cells from PBMCs cultured without peptide, obtained before COVID-19 vaccination. The clonotype comes from a human donor who received a COVID-19 vaccine. This chain joins TRBV5-4 and TRBJ2-1; 14 nucleotides match TRBD2. This CDR3 is CASSLMTSGGVYNEQFF. In DNA form, the CDR3 reads TGTGCCAGCAGCCTGATGACTAGCGGGGGGGTGTACAATGAGCAGTTCTTC.